The sequence of this TCR beta chain was determined in a study of cytomegalovirus exposure and HLA in healthy donors. Note on this clone: Its antigen is currently unknown.

From germline, CDR1 is MDHEN and CDR2 SYDVKM. V lost 3 bases to trimming and J lost 5 bases, with 8 bases between them. The CDR3 is 13 residues long. The study's findings and limits: A list of 150 or so TCR beta chains associated with cytomegalovirus was given. A subsequent analysis found that TCR clusters from the first cohort also tended to co-occur in the roughly 120 validation repertoires, with 94% of cluster scores above 0. Most TCR sequences showed up rarely, but some public TCRs showed up in many donors.

Data came from immunoSEQ multiplex PCR; TCRdb stores just in-frame clones and leaves some out. The sample yields tens of thousands of clones, just under 95% seen once. This chain uses TRBV28 with TRBJ2-1; unclear D gene. Sequences were obtained from PBMCs. The receptor's source is a man younger than 30 in good health and CMV-seronegative. DNA for the CDR3: TGTGCCAGCAGTTTCGGTCACGACAATGAGCAGTTCTTC. Translating gives CASSFGHDNEQFF.